This T cell receptor beta chain was found in a study of human T cells and chemical hapten exposure. Study context: Per-sample variation in TCR yield stemmed mainly from small pooled library volume differences.

The time point denotes: healthy volunteer bleed at 6 weeks. Extraction yielded total RNA from whole blood (unfractionated). Unique molecular identifiers were attached to individual cDNA molecules during library preparation. TCRdb independently ran MiXCR on the RACE reads; one entry per CDR3 protein. The table shows tens of thousands of distinct CDR3 sequences, with roughly 5.4% occurring only once. This clonotype was obtained from a human donor in good health. Some clones in this sample may be carry-over from other donors' samples. The source material was whole blood.

CDR3 residues: CSARDSLAGGYGYTF. The CDR3 DNA follows: TGCAGTGCTAGAGATTCCCTCGCAGGGGGGTACGGCTACACCTTC. This chain uses TRBV20-1 with TRBJ1-2; 7 positions agree with TRBD1. J lost 8 bases, V lost 0 bases, and 12 bases had no gene match. CDR1 DFQATT and CDR2 SNEGSKA come from the germline V gene (reference sequence). The CDR3 length is 15 residues.